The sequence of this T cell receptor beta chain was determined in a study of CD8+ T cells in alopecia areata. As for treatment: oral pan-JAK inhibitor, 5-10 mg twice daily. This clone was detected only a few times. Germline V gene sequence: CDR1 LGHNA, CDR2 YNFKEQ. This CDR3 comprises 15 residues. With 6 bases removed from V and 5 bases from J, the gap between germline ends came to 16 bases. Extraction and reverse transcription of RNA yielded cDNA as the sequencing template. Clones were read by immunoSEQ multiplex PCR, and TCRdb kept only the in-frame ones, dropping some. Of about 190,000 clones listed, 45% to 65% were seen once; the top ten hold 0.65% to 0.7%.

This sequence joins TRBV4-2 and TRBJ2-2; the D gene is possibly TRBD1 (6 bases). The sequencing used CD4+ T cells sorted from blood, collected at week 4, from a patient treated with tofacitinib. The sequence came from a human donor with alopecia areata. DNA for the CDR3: TGTGCCAGCAGGGCAGGGGCCCCAGGAACCGGGGAGCTGTTTTTT. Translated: CASRAGAPGTGELFF.